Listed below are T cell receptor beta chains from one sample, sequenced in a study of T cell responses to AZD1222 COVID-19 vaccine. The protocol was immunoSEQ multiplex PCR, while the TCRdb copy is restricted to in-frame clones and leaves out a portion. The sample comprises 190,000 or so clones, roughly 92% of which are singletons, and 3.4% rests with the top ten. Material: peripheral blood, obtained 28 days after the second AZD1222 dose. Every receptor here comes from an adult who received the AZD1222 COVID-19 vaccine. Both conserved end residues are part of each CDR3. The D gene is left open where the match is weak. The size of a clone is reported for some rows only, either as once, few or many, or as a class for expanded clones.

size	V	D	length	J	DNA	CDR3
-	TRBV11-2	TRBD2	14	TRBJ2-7	TGTGCCAGCAGCCCACCCGGGAGGGACTACGAGCAGTACTTC	CASSPPGRDYEQYF
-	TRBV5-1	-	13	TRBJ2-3	TGCGCCAGCAGCTTGATCTATACAGATACGCAGTATTTT	CASSLIYTDTQYF
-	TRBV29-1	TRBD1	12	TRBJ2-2	TGCAGCGTTTTACAGGGGATCGGGGAGCTGTTTTTT	CSVLQGIGELFF
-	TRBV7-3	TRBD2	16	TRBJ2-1	TGTGCCAGCAGCTTATGGGGTAGCGGGACCTACAATGAGCAGTTCTTC	CASSLWGSGTYNEQFF
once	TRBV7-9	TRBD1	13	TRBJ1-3	TGTGCCAGCAGCCCCGGACAGGGACACACCATATATTTT	CASSPGQGHTIYF
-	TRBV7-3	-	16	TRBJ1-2	TGTGCCAGCAGCTACAAGGGACCCGGGGCGCGGAGTGGCTACACCTTC	CASSYKGPGARSGYTF
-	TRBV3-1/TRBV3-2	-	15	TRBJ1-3	TGTGCCAGCAGCTTCAGAGGAGGGCCTGGAAACACCATATATTTT	CASSFRGGPGNTIYF
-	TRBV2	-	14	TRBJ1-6	TGTGCCAGCAGTGGGGTCGCGACAAATTCACCCCTCCACTTT	CASSGVATNSPLHF
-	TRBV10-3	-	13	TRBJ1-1	TGTGCCACCTATCACCGGGACGGCCATGGGGCTTTCTTT	CATYHRDGHGAFF
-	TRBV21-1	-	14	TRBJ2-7	TGTGCCAGCAGCAAAATACAGGGGACGTACGAGCAGTACTTC	CASSKIQGTYEQYF
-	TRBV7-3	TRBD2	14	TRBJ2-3	TGTGCCAGCAGCCCCCAGATGGATAGCGGGACGCAGTATTTT	CASSPQMDSGTQYF
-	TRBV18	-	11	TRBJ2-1	TGTGCCAGCTCAAGGGACAATGAGCAGTTCTTC	CASSRDNEQFF
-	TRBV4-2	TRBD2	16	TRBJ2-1	TGTGCCAGCAGCCATGAACTAGCGGCTCCCTACAATGAGCAGTTCTTC	CASSHELAAPYNEQFF
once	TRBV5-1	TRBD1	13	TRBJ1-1	TGCGCCAGCAGCTTGTGGGGGACAGGGGGAGCTTTCTTT	CASSLWGTGGAFF
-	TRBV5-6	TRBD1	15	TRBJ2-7	TGTGCCAGCAGTCGGGGAGGACAGGGAGGCCACGAGCAGTACTTC	CASSRGGQGGHEQYF
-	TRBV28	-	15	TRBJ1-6	TGTGCCAGCAGTCCGGATCGTGTAGGGGTGTCACCCCTCCACTTT	CASSPDRVGVSPLHF
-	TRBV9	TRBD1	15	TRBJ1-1	TGTGCCAGCAGCCTCCGACAGGGAGGTAACACTGAAGCTTTCTTT	CASSLRQGGNTEAFF
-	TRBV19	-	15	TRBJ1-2	TGTGCCAGTAGAGAGCGGGGGGAAGAAGTAAGTGGCTACACCTTC	CASRERGEEVSGYTF
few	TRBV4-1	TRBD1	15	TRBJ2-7	TGCGCCAGCAGCCGAACCGGACAGGGAATGACCGAGCAGTACTTC	CASSRTGQGMTEQYF
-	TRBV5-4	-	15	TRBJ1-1	TGTGCCAGCAGCCGAGTGGGGGGCGCAGGCACTGAAGCTTTCTTT	CASSRVGGAGTEAFF
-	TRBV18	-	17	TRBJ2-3	TGTGCCAGCTCACCACCCAAAGGGACGGTTAGCACAGATACGCAGTATTTT	CASSPPKGTVSTDTQYF
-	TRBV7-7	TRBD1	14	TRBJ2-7	TGTGCTAGCAGCTATCGGGACAGCTCCTACGAGCAGTACTTC	CASSYRDSSYEQYF
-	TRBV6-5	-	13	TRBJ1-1	TGTGCCAGCAGCCCCACATTGAACACTGAAGCTTTCTTT	CASSPTLNTEAFF
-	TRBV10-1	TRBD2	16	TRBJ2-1	TGCGCCAGCAGTCGAGGACTAGAAACCTGGGACAATGAGCAGTTCTTC	CASSRGLETWDNEQFF
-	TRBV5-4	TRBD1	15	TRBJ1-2	TGTGCCAGCAGCGAGCCGGGACAGGGGAACTATGGCTACACCTTC	CASSEPGQGNYGYTF
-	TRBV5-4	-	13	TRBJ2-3	TGTGCCAGCAGCTTACCGAGCACAGATACGCAGTATTTT	CASSLPSTDTQYF
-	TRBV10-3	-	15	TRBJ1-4	TGTGCCATCAGTGAAGATTGGGCAGGTAGTGAAAAACTGTTTTTT	CAISEDWAGSEKLFF
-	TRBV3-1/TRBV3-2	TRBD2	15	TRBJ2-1	TGTGCCAGCAGCCGGACTAGTTGGGGCAAGGGTGAGCAGTTCTTC	CASSRTSWGKGEQFF
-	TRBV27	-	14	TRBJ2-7	TGTGCCAGCAGTTTATTGGGGGCATCTCACGAGCAGTACTTC	CASSLLGASHEQYF
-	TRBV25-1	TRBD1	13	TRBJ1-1	TGTGCCAGCGGCGACAGGGGCGGTACTGAAGCTTTCTTT	CASGDRGGTEAFF
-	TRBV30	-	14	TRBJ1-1	TGTGCCTGGGTCGAGAACAGGGTGATGGTAGGAGCTTTCTTT	CAWVENRVMVGAFF
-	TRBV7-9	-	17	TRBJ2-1	TGTGCCAGCACCCGGGTAGGGGTCACGTCCATCTACAATGAGCAGTTCTTC	CASTRVGVTSIYNEQFF
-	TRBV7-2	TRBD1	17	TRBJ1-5	TGTGCCAGCAGCCAGGGAACTGGGACAGGTAGCAATCAGCCCCAGCATTTT	CASSQGTGTGSNQPQHF
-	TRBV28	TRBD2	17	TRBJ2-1	TGTGCCAGCAGTTACCCGCTGTATAGCGGGAGTGTAAATGAGCAGTTCTTC	CASSYPLYSGSVNEQFF
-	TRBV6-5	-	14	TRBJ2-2	TGTGCCAGCGGCACCATCTCGAAGGTCGGGGAGCTGTTTTTT	CASGTISKVGELFF
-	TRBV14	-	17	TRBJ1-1	TGTGCCAGCAGCCAAGAGGGGCTAGGAGGGATGAACACTGAAGCTTTCTTT	CASSQEGLGGMNTEAFF
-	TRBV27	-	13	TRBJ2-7	TGTGCCATACCACAGGGCTGGGGTTACGAGCAGTACTTC	CAIPQGWGYEQYF
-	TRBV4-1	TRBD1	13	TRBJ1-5	TGCGCCAGCAGCCTGGGACAGTATCAGCCCCAGCATTTT	CASSLGQYQPQHF
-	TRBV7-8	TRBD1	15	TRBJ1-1	TGTGCCAGCAGCTTTACACCGGGACAGGGCTATACAGCTTTCTTT	CASSFTPGQGYTAFF
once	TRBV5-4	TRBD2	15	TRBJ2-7	TGTGCCAGCAGCGAGACTAGCGGTCTATCCTACGAGCAGTACTTC	CASSETSGLSYEQYF
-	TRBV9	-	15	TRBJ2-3	TGTGCCAGCAGCCCGCGAGGGGGGATCACAGATACGCAGTATTTT	CASSPRGGITDTQYF
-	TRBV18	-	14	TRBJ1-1	TGTGCCAGCTCACCCTCGGGAGAGGGCACTGAAGCTTTCTTT	CASSPSGEGTEAFF
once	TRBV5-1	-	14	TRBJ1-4	TGCGCCAGCAGCCCTATCGGCTCGGGCGAAAAACTGTTTTTT	CASSPIGSGEKLFF
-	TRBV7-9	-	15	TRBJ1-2	TGTGCCAGCAGCTTTTGGACAGTACCTCTCCATGGCTACACCTTC	CASSFWTVPLHGYTF
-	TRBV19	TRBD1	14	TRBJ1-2	TGTGCCAGTAGTGACCGGGACAGGGCGGCTGGCTACACCTTC	CASSDRDRAAGYTF
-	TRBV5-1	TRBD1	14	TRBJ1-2	TGCGCCAGCAGCTTGGGACAGGGTATCGGGGGCTACACCTTC	CASSLGQGIGGYTF
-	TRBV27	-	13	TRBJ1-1	TGTGCCAGCACCCCCTTCGCGGGGTCTGAAGCTTTCTTT	CASTPFAGSEAFF
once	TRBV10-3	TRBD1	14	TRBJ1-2	TGTGCCATCAGTGAAGAGACAGGGAACGGTGGCTACACCTTC	CAISEETGNGGYTF
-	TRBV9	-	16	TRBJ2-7	TGTGCCAGCAGCGTAGGAGCGGGACACTCCCCCTACGAGCAGTACTTC	CASSVGAGHSPYEQYF